The sequence of this T cell receptor beta chain was determined in a study of blood T cell repertoires in COVID-19. Study background: Sources were T cells, B-cell-depleted T cells, or PBMCs; the material itself was cDNA or gDNA.

The data were produced by immunoSEQ multiplex PCR, yet TCRdb's version contains in-frame clones alone and is incomplete. The sample yields 200,000 to 250,000 clones, 75% to 85% seen once. From germline, CDR1 is DFQATT and CDR2 SNEGSKA (reference sequence). The CDR3 length is 10 residues. Trimming pared 3 bases from V and 7 bases from J, leaving 4 bases between. The material sequenced was peripheral blood. This receptor was taken from a woman of 80 years or more with COVID-19, enrolled during active disease. V is TRBV20-1 and J is TRBJ2-1; no reliable D call. The CDR3 DNA is TGCAGTGCTAGGTCAAATGAGCAGTTCTTC. It translates to CSARSNEQFF.